Detailed here is one TCR beta chain. Profiling relied on immunoSEQ multiplex PCR, and the TCRdb table lists in-frame clones only, not all of them. The table shows tens of thousands of clones, with 85% to 90% occurring only once. The data belong to a study of PD-1 blockade in classical Hodgkin lymphoma. The patients all showed relapse after autologous stem cell transplantation, while their brentuximab vedotin exposure varied. Between the trimmed V and J ends, which lost 1 base and 6 bases, there was a span of 11 bases. CDR1 SGHNT and CDR2 YYREEE come from the germline V gene (reference sequence). This CDR3 region has 14 residues.

This receptor was taken from a human donor with classical Hodgkin lymphoma. The rearrangement uses TRBV5-4 and TRBJ1-3; no firm D call. Here the sequenced sample was peripheral blood mononuclear cells (PBMCs), taken at baseline. The DNA of the CDR3 is TGTGCCAGCAGCTTGAGTGGAGCACAAAACACCATATATTTT. Translation gives CASSLSGAQNTIYF.